These T cell receptor beta chains were read from a single sample in a study of human T cells and chemical hapten exposure. MiXCR, run by TCRdb on the RACE reads, gives a single entry per CDR3 protein. The sample holds more than 250,000 distinct CDR3 sequences; approximately 8.6% are singletons and the top ten take over 2%. The source material was whole blood, sampled in connection with sensitization to the hapten diphenylcyclopropenone (DPC). These receptors were collected from a woman aged 40 to 55 with alopecia areata. Some clones in this sample may be carry-over from other donors' samples. CDR3s include the opening cysteine and the closing phenylalanine or tryptophan.

v_call	j_call	cdr3_aa
TRBV5-6	TRBJ1-3	CASSLAVTGNTIYF
TRBV6-5	TRBJ2-7	CASRRGARDSYEQYF
TRBV4-1	TRBJ2-2	CASSQAGLAGGPKSAGELFF
TRBV6-2/TRBV6-3	TRBJ2-4	CASSATGAKNIQYF
TRBV11-2	TRBJ2-6	CASSPHEGANVLTF
TRBV6-7	TRBJ2-1	CASSSSRRDEQFF
TRBV20-1	TRBJ1-4	CSASVQKNFLRSF
TRBV28	TRBJ1-2	CASSPGGPGGYTF
TRBV29-1	TRBJ2-3	CSVGWYSTDTQYF
TRBV28	TRBJ2-7	CASSPGPRAYEQYF
TRBV11-1	TRBJ2-1	CASSLALGSEQFF
TRBV27	TRBJ1-4	CASSLWGQLDEKLFF
TRBV10-3	TRBJ2-3	CAISDLADPGWTDTQYF
TRBV6-2/TRBV6-3	TRBJ1-5	CASSYPPGGSNQPQHF
TRBV7-2	TRBJ2-1	CASSPQLAGEVEQFF
TRBV7-9	TRBJ1-5	CASSSWTGGYSNQPQHF
TRBV28	TRBJ2-5	CASSQTGGTSETQYF
TRBV4-2	TRBJ2-7	CASSQDREVAGGPSYEQYF
TRBV27	TRBJ2-2	CASSFILAGGDTGELFF
TRBV27	TRBJ2-7	CASSGQSGASYEQYF
TRBV29-1	TRBJ1-6	CSVGQGANSPLHF
TRBV6-1	TRBJ2-2	CASRVTGRHTGELFF
TRBV6-1	TRBJ1-1	CASSGAGLGTEAFF
TRBV5-1	TRBJ1-2	CASSPEQGNYGYTF
TRBV7-9	TRBJ2-3	CASSARLVTDTQYF
TRBV27	TRBJ1-1	CASSWGRGTEAFF
TRBV28	TRBJ2-7	CASINSGRPYEQYF
TRBV28	TRBJ2-5	CASSFPSGGGETQYF
TRBV28	TRBJ1-2	CASSGTATTSRDYGYTF
TRBV29-1	TRBJ2-3	CSALTGTDTQYF
TRBV9	TRBJ2-1	CASSAAPDSYNEQFF
TRBV4-2	TRBJ1-5	CASSQGTGGRQPQHF